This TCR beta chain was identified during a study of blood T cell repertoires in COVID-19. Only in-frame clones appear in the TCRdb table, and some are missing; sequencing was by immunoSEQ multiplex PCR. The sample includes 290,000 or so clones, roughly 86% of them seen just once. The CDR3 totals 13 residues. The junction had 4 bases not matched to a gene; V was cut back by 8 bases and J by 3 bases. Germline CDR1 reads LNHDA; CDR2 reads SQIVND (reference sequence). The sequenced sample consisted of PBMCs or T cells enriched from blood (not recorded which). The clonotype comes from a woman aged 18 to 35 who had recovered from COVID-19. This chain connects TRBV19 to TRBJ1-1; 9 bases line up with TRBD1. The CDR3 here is CASARDRDTEAFF. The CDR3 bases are TGTGCCAGTGCCCGGGACAGGGACACTGAAGCTTTCTTT.